This entry describes one TCR beta chain. Repertoires were generated with immunoSEQ multiplex PCR, while TCRdb's copy carries only in-frame clones and drops some. The sample carries some 2.4 million clones, under 95% recorded once. The data belong to a study of shared clonotypes between healthy human individuals. The CDR3 contains 16 residues. The V end lost 2 bases, the J end lost 1 base, and 11 bases lay between the germline ends. Per the germline V gene, CDR1 is ENHRY and CDR2 is SYGVKD. The chain has TRBV10-3 and TRBJ2-2; D uncertain. The sample consisted of naive CD4+ T cells from PBMCs. Subset of the sample: CD45RA+ positively selected. The TCR comes from a man between 18 and 35 years old in good health. Some clones in this sample may be carry-over from other donors' samples. CDR3 protein: CAISEPRTKNTGELFF. The CDR3 DNA sequence: TGTGCCATCAGTGAGCCTCGGACCAAGAACACCGGGGAGCTGTTTTTT.